What follows describes a single TCR beta chain. Additional DNA sequences in this sample encode the identical CDR3. This record belongs to a study of blood T cell repertoires in COVID-19. On the study more broadly: Both acute and convalescent COVID-19 samples were obtained from the United States, Italy and Spain.

Profiling relied on immunoSEQ multiplex PCR, and the TCRdb table lists in-frame clones only, not all of them. The sample has about 330,000 clones, 85% to 90% seen once; the top ten hold about 3.9%. CDR3 length equals 12 residues. V lost 2 bases and J 14 bases, leaving 15 bases between the germline ends. This receptor was identified in a woman between 50 and 59 years old with active or convalescent COVID-19. This rearrangement joins TRBV12-3 or TRBV12-4 to TRBJ1-1, with D hard to call. The sequencing input was peripheral blood. CDR3 nucleotide sequence: TGTGCCAGCAGTTTAAGTGCGGGCCCAGCCTTCTTT. Its translation is CASSLSAGPAFF.